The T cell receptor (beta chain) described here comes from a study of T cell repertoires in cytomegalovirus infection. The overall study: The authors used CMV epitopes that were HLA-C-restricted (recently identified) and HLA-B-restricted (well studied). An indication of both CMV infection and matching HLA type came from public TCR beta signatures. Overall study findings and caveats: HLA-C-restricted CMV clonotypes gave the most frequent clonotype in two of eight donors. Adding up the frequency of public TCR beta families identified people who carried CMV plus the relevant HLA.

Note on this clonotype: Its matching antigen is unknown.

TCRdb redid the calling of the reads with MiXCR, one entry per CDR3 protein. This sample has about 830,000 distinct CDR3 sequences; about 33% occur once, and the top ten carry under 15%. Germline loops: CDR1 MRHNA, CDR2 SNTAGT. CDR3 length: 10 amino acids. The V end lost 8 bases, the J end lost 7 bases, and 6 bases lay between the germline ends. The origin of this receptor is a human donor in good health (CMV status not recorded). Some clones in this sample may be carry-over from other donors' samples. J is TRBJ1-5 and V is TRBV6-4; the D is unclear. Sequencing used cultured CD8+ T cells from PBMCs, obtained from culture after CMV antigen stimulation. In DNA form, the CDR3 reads TGTGCCAGCTTCTGGCAGCCCCAGCATTTT. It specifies CASFWQPQHF.